This T cell receptor beta chain is from a study of blood T cells in healthy people across ages. Study overall: About one barcoded beta molecule per two T cells was the capture yield of template switching.

PCR was performed a second time for roughly 7 to 12 cycles using a sample-barcoded 5' primer and a J-beta primer mix. MiXCR, run by TCRdb on the 5' RACE reads, gives a single entry per CDR3 protein. In the table there are around 2 million distinct CDR3 sequences, about two fifths of which are singletons. The CDR3 is 15 amino acids. The germline CDR1 and CDR2 sequences are DFQATT and SNEGSKA (reference sequence). Trimming took 0 bases from V and 0 from J, leaving 9 bases between them. This chain links TRBV20-1 with TRBJ2-1; no definite D call. The sequencing sample was made of blood. The sequence derives from a human donor in good health. The CDR3 spells CSARENGYSYNEQFF. CDR3 nucleotide sequence: TGCAGTGCTAGAGAGAACGGGTACTCCTACAATGAGCAGTTCTTC.